One sample yielded the 26 T cell receptor beta chains listed below, sequenced in a study of cytomegalovirus exposure and HLA in healthy donors (TCRdb year 2017). The method was the immunoSEQ multiplex PCR assay. A mixture of 60 forward primers for TCR Vbeta segments and 13 reverse primers for TCR Jbeta segments was used in the multiplex PCR. What TCRdb holds here is the immuneACCESS table cut down to in-frame rearrangements. Part of the clones is not present; checked against another copy, under half of the missing clones reflect an unresolved V gene, and the others are unexplained. The sample includes 150,000 to 200,000 clones, with approximately 88% observed a single time. About 0.26% of the sample comes from the top ten. Sequenced: PBMCs. All receptors derive from a boy between 10 and 17 years old in good health and CMV-seronegative.

For the CDR3, the DNA is TGTGCCAGTAGTATATTAATCAATCAGCCCCAGCATTTT. It translates to CASSILINQPQHF. V gene TRBV19 combines with J gene TRBJ1-5; D uncertain. The V and J ends lost 2 bases and 3 bases respectively, with 5 bases between them. CDR1 and CDR2 (germline): LNHDA, SQIVND (reference sequence). The CDR3 contains 13 residues.

The chain's CDR3 is CASSQDTDYGYTF. The DNA for the CDR3 is TGCGCCAGCAGCCAAGATACAGATTATGGCTACACCTTC. The V and J genes are TRBV4-3 and TRBJ1-2; no definite D call. Trimming cost V 0 bases and J 5 bases, with 7 bases left between them. CDR3 length: 13 residues. Germline V gene sequence: CDR1 LGHNA, CDR2 YSLEER.

This clone has only a few counts. This chain links TRBV28 with TRBJ2-7, with TRBD2 matching 10 bases. In germline, CDR1 is MDHEN, CDR2 SYDVKM. The V and J ends lost 8 bases and 4 bases, in that order; junction bases with no gene match: 17. The CDR3 is made up of 17 amino acids. CDR3 in DNA: TGTGCCAGCGCATTCGACCCGCGGACTAGCGGAACTTACGAGCAGTACTTC. Translated, it gives CASAFDPRTSGTYEQYF.

This clone was observed a handful of times. The CDR3 loop is CASSLHSSGEVTGELFF. The CDR3 DNA sequence: TGTGCCAGCAGCTTGCATTCTAGCGGGGAGGTTACCGGGGAGCTGTTTTTT. The V gene is TRBV5-6, the J gene TRBJ2-2; 9 bases are shared with TRBD2. Trimming removed 1 base from V and 5 bases from J; junction bases left unmatched: 9. CDR3 length: 17 amino acids. Germline CDR1 is SGHDT and CDR2 is YYEEEE.

The gene calls are TRBV6-1 and TRBJ1-1, with 9 nucleotides matching TRBD1. The trim removed 9 bases at V and 4 bases at J, leaving 9 bases unmatched. The CDR3 spans 14 residues. Germline loops: CDR1 MNHNS, CDR2 SASEGT. The CDR3: CASSTTGGFTEAFF. The DNA of the CDR3 is TGTGCCAGTAGTACGACAGGGGGTTTCACTGAAGCTTTCTTT.

The chain joins TRBV19 to TRBJ2-5, with 10 bases fitting TRBD2. The V gene end was trimmed by 3 bases and the J gene end by 5 bases; junction bases not matched to a gene: 3. This CDR3 is 14 amino acids long. Germline V gene sequence: CDR1 LNHDA, CDR2 SQIVND (reference sequence). CDR3 in DNA: TGTGCCAGTAGTATCAAGCGGGGGGGCGAGACCCAGTACTTC. Its translation is CASSIKRGGETQYF.

The rearrangement uses TRBV30 and TRBJ1-4; TRBD1 agrees at 11 bases. The CDR3 sequence is 16 residues long. From germline, CDR1 is GTSNPN and CDR2 SVGIG (reference sequence). J gave up 8 bases and V 0 bases, and 8 bases lay outside the gene matches. This chain's CDR3 is CAWSVQPGQGGEKLFF. CDR3 in DNA: TGTGCCTGGAGTGTCCAACCGGGACAGGGGGGGGAAAAACTGTTTTTT.

V usage is TRBV9 and J usage is TRBJ2-7; no firm D call. Trimming left V 0 bases short and J 3 bases short, with 7 bases between. Germline V gene sequence: CDR1 SGDLS, CDR2 YYNGEE. CDR3 size: 13 residues. CDR3 bases: TGTGCCAGCAGCGTAGCCCTGAGCTACGAGCAGTACTTC. Translation gives CASSVALSYEQYF. Full variable domain (remainder filled in from reference TRBV9 and TRBJ2-7): DSGVTQTPKHLITATGQRVTLRCSPRSGDLSVYWYQQSLDQGLQFLIQYYNGEERAKGNILERFSAQQFPDLHSELNLSSLELGDSALYFCASSVALSYEQYFGPGTRLTVT.

This clone was seen only a few times. This chain connects TRBV5-4 to TRBJ2-1, with 9 bases fitting TRBD2. Germline loops: CDR1 SGHNT, CDR2 YYREEE (reference sequence). CDR3 size: 15 residues. Trimming removed 0 bases from V and 9 bases from J; junction bases left unmatched: 7. CDR3 DNA sequence: TGTGCCAGCAGCTTGGATGGCGGGGGGGCCGCTGAGCAGTTCTTC. Its translation is CASSLDGGGAAEQFF. Full variable domain (remainder filled in from reference TRBV5-4 and TRBJ2-1): ETGVTQSPTHLIKTRGQQVTLRCSSQSGHNTVSWYQQALGQGPQFIFQYYREEENGRGNFPPRFSGLQFPNYSSELNVNALELDDSALYLCASSLDGGGAAEQFFGPGTRLTVL.

This chain links TRBV5-1 with TRBJ2-3, with 8 bases fitting TRBD2. With 4 bases clipped from V and 1 base from J, the junction kept 8 bases outside the gene matches. Germline values: CDR1 SGHRS, CDR2 YFSETQ. The CDR3 extends over 16 amino acids. In nucleotides, the CDR3 is TGCGCCAGCAGCAGGGCGCGGGGGGCGCGCACAGATACGCAGTATTTT. Residues: CASSRARGARTDTQYF.

The chain couples TRBV28 to TRBJ1-5; D unclear. The CDR3 is 13 amino acids. Germline V CDR1 and CDR2: MDHEN, SYDVKM. V was cut by 5 bases and J by 4 bases, with 9 bases left in between. CDR3 residues: CASSLLGNQPQHF. In DNA, the CDR3 is TGTGCCAGCAGTCTCCTCGGGAATCAGCCCCAGCATTTT.

The rearrangement uses TRBV9 and TRBJ1-2, with a possible D match to TRBD1 (6 bases). V was clipped by 0 bases and J by 3 bases, with 12 bases between them. The CDR3 covers 15 residues. Looked up from germline, CDR1 is SGDLS and CDR2 is YYNGEE. The CDR3 DNA reads TGTGCCAGCAGCGTAGGAAGGGGGGGGCACTATGGCTACACCTTC. Protein product: CASSVGRGGHYGYTF. The variable domain in full, completed from reference TRBV9 and TRBJ1-2, reads DSGVTQTPKHLITATGQRVTLRCSPRSGDLSVYWYQQSLDQGLQFLIQYYNGEERAKGNILERFSAQQFPDLHSELNLSSLELGDSALYFCASSVGRGGHYGYTFGSGTRLTVV.

In its sample, this clone was seen once. The chain joins TRBV6-5 to TRBJ2-3; 9 positions match TRBD1. Germline assignment: CDR1 MNHEY and CDR2 SVGAGI. V was pared by 4 bases and J by 2 bases, with 4 bases of the junction left unmatched. The CDR3 consists of 15 residues. CDR3 sequence (DNA): TGTGCCAGCAGTTCACAGGGGGCGCCCACAGATACGCAGTATTTT. Protein product: CASSSQGAPTDTQYF.

This clone was seen a handful of times. V gene TRBV7-8 combines with J gene TRBJ1-2; D is undetermined. The CDR3 is 16 amino acids. CDR1 and CDR2 (germline): SGHVS, FQNEAQ. The germline V and J ends were trimmed by 0 bases and 8 bases, with 19 bases remaining between them. The CDR3 loop is CASSLARRGRNEGYTF. The CDR3 bases are TGTGCCAGCAGCTTAGCGCGGCGGGGTCGGAATGAAGGCTACACCTTC.

The chain links TRBV15 to TRBJ1-1, with D tentatively TRBD1 (6 bases). The CDR3 extends over 16 amino acids. Trimming stripped 3 bases from V and 7 bases from J, with 21 bases between. The V gene's germline CDR1 is LNHNV and CDR2 YYDKDF (reference sequence). CDR3 residues: CATSSLTGGGVGEAFF. In DNA form, the CDR3 reads TGTGCCACCAGCAGCTTAACGGGAGGGGGTGTGGGTGAAGCTTTCTTT.

The gene calls are TRBV2 and TRBJ1-1; D is unresolved. The CDR3 is made up of 14 amino acids. The V gene's germline CDR1 is SNHLY and CDR2 FYNNEI. The germline V and J ends were trimmed by 3 bases and 4 bases, with 12 bases remaining between them. Here the CDR3 reads CASSDGSLGTEAFF. In nucleotides, the CDR3 is TGTGCCAGCAGTGACGGGTCCCTTGGCACTGAAGCTTTCTTT.

About this clone: At one boundary the junction diverges from the germline segment, which might be a read error. This sequence joins TRBV7-7 and TRBJ2-1, with 10 positions matching TRBD2. The CDR3 length is 16 residues. CDR1 is SSHAT and CDR2 is FNYEAQ in the germline V gene (reference sequence). The CDR3 sequence: CASSPRTSGYDNEQFF. As DNA, the CDR3 is TGTGCTAGCAGCCCAAGGACTAGCGGATACGACAATGAGCAGTTCTTC.

The CDR3 DNA reads TGTGCCAGTAGCTCAGGACAGGGGTACGAGCAGTACTTC. This gives the protein CASSSGQGYEQYF. V gene TRBV19 combines with J gene TRBJ2-7; 9 bases map to TRBD1. This CDR3 contains 13 residues. Trimming removed 6 bases from V and 4 bases from J; junction bases left unmatched: 4. Germline-derived CDR1 and CDR2 are LNHDA and SQIVND (reference sequence).

In its sample, this clone was seen a few times. The V call is TRBV28, the J call TRBJ1-5; TRBD1 matches at 8 bases. The V and J ends lost 8 bases and 1 base, in that order; junction bases with no gene match: 13. The germline CDR1 and CDR2 sequences are MDHEN and SYDVKM. The CDR3 contains 17 residues. CDR3 residues: CASFRDRSDGSNQPQHF. CDR3 sequence (DNA): TGTGCCAGCTTCCGGGACAGGAGCGATGGAAGCAATCAGCCCCAGCATTTT.

The chain combines TRBV30 with TRBJ2-1, with D possibly being TRBD1 (6 bases). The CDR3 length is 14 residues. Trimming removed 3 bases at V and 4 bases at J, with 13 bases between. The germline gives CDR1 GTSNPN, CDR2 SVGIG (reference sequence). CDR3 nucleotide sequence: TGTGCCTGGAGCAGGGGTTTTTCTTACAATGAGCAGTTCTTC. Translated, it gives CAWSRGFSYNEQFF.

The genes are TRBV28 and TRBJ2-1, with 8 bases that match TRBD2. Germline CDR1 and CDR2: MDHEN and SYDVKM. The CDR3 loop spans 17 amino acids. V lost 0 bases and J lost 5; bases outside the gene matches: 9. The CDR3 protein is CASSLWLAGSTHNEQFF. For the CDR3, the DNA is TGTGCCAGCAGTTTATGGCTAGCGGGTTCTACTCACAATGAGCAGTTCTTC.

The CDR3 DNA sequence: TGTGCCAGCAGCTTCCAGACAGGATATAATTCACCCCTCCACTTT. This gives the protein CASSFQTGYNSPLHF. This chain joins TRBV7-2 and TRBJ1-6, with D maybe TRBD1 (6 bases). The ends were cut back, 3 bases at V and 4 bases at J, with 10 bases in the middle. Germline CDR1 SGHTA, CDR2 FQGNSA. The CDR3 is 15 amino acids.

The CDR3 region has the DNA TGTGCCAGCAGTCTGCCGACAGGAGAAGGACGAATACTGTTTTTT. Its protein is CASSLPTGEGRILFF. The rearrangement uses TRBV28 and TRBJ1-4; D might be TRBD1 (6 bases). V was clipped by 5 bases and J by 13 bases, with 23 bases between them. Germline V gene sequence: CDR1 MDHEN, CDR2 SYDVKM. This CDR3 spans 15 amino acids.

The chain links TRBV13 to TRBJ1-5, with 7 bases that match TRBD1. CDR1 is PRHDT and CDR2 is FYEKMQ in the germline V gene (reference sequence). V was clipped by 0 bases and J by 4 bases; unmatched bases: 3. The CDR3 spans 15 residues. CDR3 nucleotides: TGTGCCAGCAGCTTAGGTCGACAGGGTAATCAGCCCCAGCATTTT. Protein: CASSLGRQGNQPQHF.

The chain combines TRBV29-1 with TRBJ1-2, with D unclear. The CDR3 loop spans 11 amino acids. V shed 8 bases and J shed 8 bases, with 15 bases lying between them. CDR1 is SQVTM, CDR2 ANQGSEA, per germline. DNA of the CDR3: TGCAGCTCCACCTCTCCGGGAGGCTACACCTTC. Residues: CSSTSPGGYTF.

The rearrangement joins TRBV4-1 to TRBJ1-3; weak D call: TRBD1 (5 bases). Looked up from germline, CDR1 is MGHRA and CDR2 is YSYEKL. V lost 0 bases and J lost 3, with 9 bases in between. This CDR3 has 15 amino acids. Here the CDR3 DNA reads TGCGCCAGCAGCCAAGATAGGGGTAGTGGAAACACCATATATTTT. This sequence encodes CASSQDRGSGNTIYF.